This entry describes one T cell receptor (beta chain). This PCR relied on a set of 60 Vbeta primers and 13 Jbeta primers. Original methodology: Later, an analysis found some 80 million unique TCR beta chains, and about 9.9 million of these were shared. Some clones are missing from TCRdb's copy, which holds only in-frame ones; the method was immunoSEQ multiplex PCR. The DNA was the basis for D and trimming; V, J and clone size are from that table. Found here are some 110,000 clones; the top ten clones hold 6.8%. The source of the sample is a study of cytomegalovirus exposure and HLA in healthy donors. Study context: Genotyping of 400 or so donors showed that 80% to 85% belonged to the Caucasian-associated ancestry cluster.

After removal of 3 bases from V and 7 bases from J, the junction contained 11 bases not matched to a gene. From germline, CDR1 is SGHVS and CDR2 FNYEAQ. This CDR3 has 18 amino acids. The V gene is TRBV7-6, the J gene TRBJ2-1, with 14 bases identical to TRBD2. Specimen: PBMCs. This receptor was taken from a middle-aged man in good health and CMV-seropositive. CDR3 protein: CASSFPSGLAGGHNEQFF. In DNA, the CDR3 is TGTGCCAGCAGCTTTCCATCAGGACTAGCGGGAGGACATAATGAGCAGTTCTTC.